This T cell receptor (beta chain) came from a study of read filtering for tumor transcriptome and immune sequencing. Overall study findings and caveats: Correlation between methods rose after single-read clonotypes were removed. Even smaller IR-seq throughput identified most shared clonotypes.

A word on this clonotype: As yet, its antigen is unknown.

The CDR3 extends over 17 amino acids. The junction had 10 bases not matched to a gene; V was cut back by 5 bases and J by 4 bases. Germline CDR1 SGHAT, CDR2 FQNNGV. Every patient had bone marrow sampled while the disease was active. The library was built from around 380 ng RNA with molecular barcoded adaptors for alpha/delta and beta/gamma chains. TCRdb ran MiXCR on the reads and lists one entry per CDR3 protein. The sample carries about 40,000 distinct CDR3 sequences, approximately 13% recorded once. This chain uses TRBV11-2 with TRBJ2-1; 11 positions agree with TRBD2. This TCR derives from a donor aged 40 or older with multiple myeloma. Sample: a population of CD138-negative cells sorted from bone marrow. CDR3 protein: CASSAWASGRPYNEQFF. The CDR3 DNA is TGTGCCAGCAGCGCCTGGGCTAGCGGGAGGCCATACAATGAGCAGTTCTTC.